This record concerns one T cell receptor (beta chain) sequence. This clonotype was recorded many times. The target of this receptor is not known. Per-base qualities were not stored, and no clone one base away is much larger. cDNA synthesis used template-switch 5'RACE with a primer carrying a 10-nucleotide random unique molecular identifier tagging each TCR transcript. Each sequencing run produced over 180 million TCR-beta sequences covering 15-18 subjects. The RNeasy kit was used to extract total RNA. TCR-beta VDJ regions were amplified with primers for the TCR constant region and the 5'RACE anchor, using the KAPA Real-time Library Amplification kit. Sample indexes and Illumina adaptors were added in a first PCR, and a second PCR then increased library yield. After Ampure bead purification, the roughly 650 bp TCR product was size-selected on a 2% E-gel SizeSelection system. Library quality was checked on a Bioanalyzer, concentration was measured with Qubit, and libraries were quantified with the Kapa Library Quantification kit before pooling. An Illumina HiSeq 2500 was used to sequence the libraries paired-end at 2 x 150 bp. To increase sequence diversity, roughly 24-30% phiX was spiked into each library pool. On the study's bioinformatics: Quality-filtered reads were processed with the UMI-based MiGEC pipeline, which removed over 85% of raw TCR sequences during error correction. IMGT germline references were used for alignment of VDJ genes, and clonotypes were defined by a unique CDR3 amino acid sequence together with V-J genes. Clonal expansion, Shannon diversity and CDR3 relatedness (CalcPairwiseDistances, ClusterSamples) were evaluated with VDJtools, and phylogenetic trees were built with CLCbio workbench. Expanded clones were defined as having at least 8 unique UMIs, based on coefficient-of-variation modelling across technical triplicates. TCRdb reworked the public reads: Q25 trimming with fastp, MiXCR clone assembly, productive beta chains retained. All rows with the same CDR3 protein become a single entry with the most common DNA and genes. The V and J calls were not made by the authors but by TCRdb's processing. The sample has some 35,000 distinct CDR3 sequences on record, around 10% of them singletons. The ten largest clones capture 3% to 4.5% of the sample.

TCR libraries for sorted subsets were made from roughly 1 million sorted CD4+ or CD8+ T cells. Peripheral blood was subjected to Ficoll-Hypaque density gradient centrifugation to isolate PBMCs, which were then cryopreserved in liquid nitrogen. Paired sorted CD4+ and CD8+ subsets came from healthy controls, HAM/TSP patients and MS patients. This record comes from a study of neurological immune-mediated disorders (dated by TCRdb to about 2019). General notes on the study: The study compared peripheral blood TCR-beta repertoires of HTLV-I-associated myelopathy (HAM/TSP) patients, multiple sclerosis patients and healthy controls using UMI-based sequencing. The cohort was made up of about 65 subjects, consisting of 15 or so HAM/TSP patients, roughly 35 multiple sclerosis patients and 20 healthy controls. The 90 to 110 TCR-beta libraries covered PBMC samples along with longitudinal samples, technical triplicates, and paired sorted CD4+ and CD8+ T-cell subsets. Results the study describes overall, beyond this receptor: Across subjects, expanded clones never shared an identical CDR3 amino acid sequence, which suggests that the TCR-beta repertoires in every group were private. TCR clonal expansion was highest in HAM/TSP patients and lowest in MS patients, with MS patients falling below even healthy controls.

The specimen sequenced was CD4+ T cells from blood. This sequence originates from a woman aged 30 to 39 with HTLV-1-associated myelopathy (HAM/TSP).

This receptor carries the CDR3 CASSFGNEQFF. The DNA is as follows: TGTGCCAGCAGCTTTGGGAATGAGCAGTTCTTC. The V and J segments used are TRBV7-2 and TRBJ2-1; the D gene is not confidently resolved. CDR1 and CDR2 were assigned from the germline V gene as SGHTA and FQGNSA. The CDR3 sequence holds 11 residues, the cysteine and phenylalanine included. CDR3 DNA is the only sequence kept; it has 33 bases, read in frame from the first base. Between the V and J ends, shortened by 3 bases and 7 bases respectively, the junction contains 4 bases.